The 12 T cell receptor beta chains reported below all come from one sample, sequenced in a study of cytomegalovirus exposure and HLA in healthy donors (TCRdb year 2017). To prepare the library, the immunoSEQ multiplex PCR assay was applied. For the multiplex PCR, a mixture combining 60 forward primers for TCR Vbeta segments and 13 reverse primers for TCR Jbeta segments was used. As stored in TCRdb, this immuneACCESS dataset retains in-frame rearrangements with V and J assigned. A fraction of the clones does not appear; measured against another copy, unresolved V genes explain less than half of the discrepancy, and the remainder lacks a known reason. The sample's own table lists roughly 100,000 clones. The top ten hold 3% to 4% of the sample. Sequencing was carried out using PBMCs. These receptor sequences come from a woman in her twenties or thirties in good health and CMV-seronegative.

The chain has TRBV28 and TRBJ2-7; 11 nucleotides agree with TRBD1. J lost 2 bases, V lost 6 bases, and 9 bases had no gene match. CDR1 is MDHEN, CDR2 SYDVKM, per germline. The CDR3 has 16 amino acids. The CDR3 region has the DNA TGTGCCAGCAGCTGGGACGGGACAGGGGGGGCCTACGAGCAGTACTTC. This gives the protein CASSWDGTGGAYEQYF.

The rearrangement links TRBV29-1 to TRBJ2-3, with 9 bases identical to TRBD1. The CDR3 is 18 amino acids. Germline V gene data show CDR1 as SQVTM and CDR2 as ANQGSEA. V lost 1 base, J lost 0 bases, and 11 bases stayed unmatched. The CDR3 reads CSVEALQGAPYSTDTQYF. CDR3 bases: TGCAGCGTTGAAGCGTTACAGGGGGCCCCCTATAGCACAGATACGCAGTATTTT.

The chain recombines TRBV27 with TRBJ2-7; 10 bases are shared with TRBD2. There are 14 residues in the CDR3. The germline CDR1 and CDR2 sequences are MNHEY and SMNVEV (reference sequence). V trimming: 8 bases; J trimming: 3 bases; junction bases outside the gene matches: 7. The CDR3 region is CASQTSGRVYEQYF. Here the CDR3 DNA reads TGTGCCAGCCAAACAAGCGGGAGGGTCTACGAGCAGTACTTC.

The V and J genes are TRBV11-2 and TRBJ2-4; 9 bases fit TRBD2. CDR3 length: 15 residues. The V gene end was trimmed by 4 bases and the J gene end by 10 bases; junction bases not matched to a gene: 11. Germline V gene data show CDR1 as SGHAT and CDR2 as FQNNGV. The CDR3 is CASSSGGFLAGIQYF. Here the CDR3 DNA reads TGTGCCAGCAGCTCGGGGGGCTTCCTAGCGGGGATTCAGTACTTC. Full variable domain (rest looked up from reference TRBV11-2 and TRBJ2-4): EAGVAQSPRYKIIEKRQSVAFWCNPISGHATLYWYQQILGQGPKLLIQFQNNGVVDDSQLPKDRFSAERLKGVDSTLKIQPAKLEDSAVYLCASSSGGFLAGIQYFGAGTRLSVL.

This chain uses TRBV5-6 with TRBJ2-5, with D possibly matching TRBD1 (7 bases). The CDR3 totals 15 residues. V shed 4 bases and J shed 4 bases, with 17 bases lying between them. Germline lookup yields CDR1 SGHDT and CDR2 YYEEEE. The CDR3 spells CASSARRQGGETQYF. In nucleotides, the CDR3 is TGTGCCAGCAGCGCTCGCAGACAGGGAGGAGAGACCCAGTACTTC.

The chain combines TRBV4-2 with TRBJ1-2; 9 bases are a match to TRBD1. Germline V CDR1 and CDR2: LGHNA, YNFKEQ. The CDR3 totals 15 residues. Trimming cost V 0 bases and J 6 bases; bases outside gene matches: 5. The CDR3 DNA reads TGTGCCAGCAGCCAAGAAAGACAGGGGGTAAATGGCTACACCTTC. Its protein is CASSQERQGVNGYTF.

The chain links TRBV11-2 to TRBJ2-1; D possibly corresponds to TRBD1 (5 bases). The CDR3 has 15 residues. Trimming pared 4 bases from V and 3 bases from J, leaving 13 bases between. Germline assignment: CDR1 SGHAT and CDR2 FQNNGV. The CDR3 protein is CASSSYRSRYNEQFF. In DNA form, the CDR3 reads TGTGCCAGCAGCTCCTACAGGAGCCGCTACAATGAGCAGTTCTTC.

The gene calls are TRBV15 and TRBJ1-1, with D maybe TRBD1 (5 bases). Trimming took 2 bases from V and 5 from J, leaving 12 bases between them. The germline V gene has CDR1 LNHNV and CDR2 YYDKDF (reference sequence). This CDR3 is 14 amino acids long. The CDR3 DNA follows: TGTGCCACCAGCAGACAAGCGGGGGTTACTGAAGCTTTCTTT. Protein: CATSRQAGVTEAFF.

The CDR3 reads CASSLRDSSQPQHF. The CDR3 DNA is TGTGCCAGCAGTTTAAGGGACAGTTCTCAGCCCCAGCATTTT. This chain connects TRBV27 to TRBJ1-5, with TRBD1 identical over 7 bases. After removal of 2 bases from V and 6 bases from J, the junction contained 4 bases not matched to a gene. The CDR3 is 14 amino acids. Per germline, CDR1 MNHEY and CDR2 SMNVEV (reference sequence).

V and J are TRBV7-9 and TRBJ2-7, with D perhaps TRBD1 (6 bases). The CDR3 runs to 14 residues. The germline V and J ends were trimmed by 2 bases and 3 bases, with 11 bases remaining between them. In germline, CDR1 is SEHNR, CDR2 FQNEAQ (reference sequence). Here the CDR3 reads CASSLQQGNYEQYF. CDR3 sequence (DNA): TGTGCCAGCAGCTTACAACAGGGCAACTACGAGCAGTACTTC.

The chain has TRBV7-8 and TRBJ1-2, with a possible D match to TRBD1 (6 bases). V lost 0 bases, J lost 4 bases, and 12 bases lay in between. This CDR3 has 15 residues. Germline-derived CDR1 and CDR2 are SGHVS and FQNEAQ. Written as DNA, the CDR3 is TGTGCCAGCAGCTTAGCACACAGGGAAGGCTATGGCTACACCTTC. As protein: CASSLAHREGYGYTF.

The V call is TRBV27, the J call TRBJ1-6, with D perhaps matching TRBD1 (6 bases). V was cut by 6 bases and J by 5 bases, with 14 bases left in between. The CDR3 covers 15 residues. Germline V gene sequence: CDR1 MNHEY, CDR2 SMNVEV (reference sequence). The CDR3 bases are TGTGCCAGCAGAATCCCGTGGACAGATAATTCACCCCTCCACTTT. Translated, it gives CASRIPWTDNSPLHF.